The source of this T cell receptor (beta chain) is a study of T cell changes during pregnancy in multiple sclerosis. Here immunoSEQ multiplex PCR was the method, and the copy in TCRdb shows in-frame clones only, minus some. In the table there are approximately 44,000 clones, about 90% of which are singletons. The J segment lost 2 bases and the V segment lost 6 bases, leaving 5 bases of the junction unmatched. CDR1 is WNHNN, CDR2 SYGVQD, per germline (reference sequence). CDR3 length equals 15 residues. The TCR sequence derives from a female donor with multiple sclerosis, enrolled in a pregnancy study. The genes are TRBV10-1 and TRBJ2-7; 12 nucleotides match TRBD2. This specimen was CD4+ T cells from peripheral blood mononuclear cells, taken in the third trimester of pregnancy. The CDR3 spells CASRILAGGPYEQYF. Written as DNA, the CDR3 is TGCGCCAGCAGGATTCTAGCGGGAGGGCCCTACGAGCAGTACTTC.